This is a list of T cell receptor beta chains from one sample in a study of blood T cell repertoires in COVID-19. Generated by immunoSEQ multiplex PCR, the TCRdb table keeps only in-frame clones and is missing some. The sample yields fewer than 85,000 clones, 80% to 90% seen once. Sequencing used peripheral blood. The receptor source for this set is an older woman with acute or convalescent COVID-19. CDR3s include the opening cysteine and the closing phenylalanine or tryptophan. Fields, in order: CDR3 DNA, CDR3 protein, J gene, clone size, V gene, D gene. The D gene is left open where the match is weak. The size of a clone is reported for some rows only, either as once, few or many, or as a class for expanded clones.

CDR3nt: TGCGCCAGCAGCCAAGACCTGAGGACTAATGAAAAACTGTTTTTT
CDR3aa: CASSQDLRTNEKLFF
j_gene: TRBJ1-4
abundance: NA
v_gene: TRBV4-1
d_gene: NA

CDR3nt: TGTGCCAGCGGCCAGGATCGAGAAGCTTTCTTT
CDR3aa: CASGQDREAFF
j_gene: TRBJ1-1
abundance: NA
v_gene: TRBV6-5
d_gene: NA

CDR3nt: TGTGCCAGTAGTATCTACAGGGGAGGAAACACTGAAGCTTTCTTT
CDR3aa: CASSIYRGGNTEAFF
j_gene: TRBJ1-1
abundance: NA
v_gene: TRBV19
d_gene: TRBD1

CDR3nt: TGTGCCAGCAAGACAGGGGGGTCTCCTTACGAGCAGTACTTC
CDR3aa: CASKTGGSPYEQYF
j_gene: TRBJ2-7
abundance: NA
v_gene: TRBV6-5
d_gene: TRBD1

CDR3nt: TGCAGCGTTATAACAGGGGGAGGGGCCGGGGAGCTGTTTTTT
CDR3aa: CSVITGGGAGELFF
j_gene: TRBJ2-2
abundance: NA
v_gene: TRBV29-1
d_gene: NA

CDR3nt: TGTGCCAGCTCAGAGATCCGGGACACTGAAGCTTTCTTT
CDR3aa: CASSEIRDTEAFF
j_gene: TRBJ1-1
abundance: NA
v_gene: TRBV18
d_gene: NA

CDR3nt: TGTGCCACCAGCAGAGACACTGCTCCTGGAAACACCATATATTTT
CDR3aa: CATSRDTAPGNTIYF
j_gene: TRBJ1-3
abundance: once
v_gene: TRBV15
d_gene: NA

CDR3nt: TGTGCCAGCCTCAGGGGTGGTTATGGCTACACCTTC
CDR3aa: CASLRGGYGYTF
j_gene: TRBJ1-2
abundance: NA
v_gene: TRBV27
d_gene: NA

CDR3nt: TGCGCCAGCAGCTTGATCGGGACAGGGGGCGAGGATGGAGCTTTCTTT
CDR3aa: CASSLIGTGGEDGAFF
j_gene: TRBJ1-1
abundance: NA
v_gene: TRBV5-1
d_gene: TRBD1

CDR3nt: TGTGCCAGCAGTGGGACCGGGACACCGTTGGGCGGCTACACCTTC
CDR3aa: CASSGTGTPLGGYTF
j_gene: TRBJ1-2
abundance: NA
v_gene: TRBV2
d_gene: NA

CDR3nt: TGTGCCAGCCGCAGAGGAGAAAAACTGTTTTTT
CDR3aa: CASRRGEKLFF
j_gene: TRBJ1-4
abundance: NA
v_gene: TRBV7-9
d_gene: NA

CDR3nt: TGTGCCAGTAGTTCGCCGGGACAGGGGTTTGACATTCAGTACTTC
CDR3aa: CASSSPGQGFDIQYF
j_gene: TRBJ2-4
abundance: NA
v_gene: TRBV19
d_gene: TRBD1

CDR3nt: TGTGCCAGTAGTCACCAGAGGAATAGCAATCAGCCCCAGCATTTT
CDR3aa: CASSHQRNSNQPQHF
j_gene: TRBJ1-5
abundance: NA
v_gene: TRBV19
d_gene: NA

CDR3nt: TGTGCCAGCAGCTTAAAGAGGTCTGGGGCCAACGTCCTGACTTTC
CDR3aa: CASSLKRSGANVLTF
j_gene: TRBJ2-6
abundance: NA
v_gene: TRBV7-6
d_gene: NA

CDR3nt: TGTGCCTGGAGTGTACGGGGGGCCAGTTACGAGCAGTACTTC
CDR3aa: CAWSVRGASYEQYF
j_gene: TRBJ2-7
abundance: NA
v_gene: TRBV30
d_gene: NA

CDR3nt: TGTGCCTGGAGGGGGGGAGCGGGACGATTTAATTCACCCCTCCACTTT
CDR3aa: CAWRGGAGRFNSPLHF
j_gene: TRBJ1-6
abundance: NA
v_gene: TRBV30
d_gene: NA

CDR3nt: TGTGCCACCAGTGATTCCCTAGAGACCCAGTACTTC
CDR3aa: CATSDSLETQYF
j_gene: TRBJ2-5
abundance: few
v_gene: TRBV24-1
d_gene: NA

CDR3nt: TGTGCCACCAGTGATTCCCGGGACAGCAAAAACATTCAGTACTTC
CDR3aa: CATSDSRDSKNIQYF
j_gene: TRBJ2-4
abundance: NA
v_gene: TRBV24-1
d_gene: TRBD1

CDR3nt: TGTGCCAGTAGTAGCGGCCGGGAGACCCAGTACTTC
CDR3aa: CASSSGRETQYF
j_gene: TRBJ2-5
abundance: NA
v_gene: TRBV19
d_gene: NA

CDR3nt: TGTGCCAGCACCCGAAACAGGGATACTGAAGCTTTCTTT
CDR3aa: CASTRNRDTEAFF
j_gene: TRBJ1-1
abundance: NA
v_gene: TRBV6-5
d_gene: NA

CDR3nt: TGTGCCAGCAGTGATGGGGAGTATGGCTACACCTTC
CDR3aa: CASSDGEYGYTF
j_gene: TRBJ1-2
abundance: NA
v_gene: TRBV6-4
d_gene: NA

CDR3nt: TGTGCCAGTTCGACAGGGCCCGGGGAGCTGTTTTTT
CDR3aa: CASSTGPGELFF
j_gene: TRBJ2-2
abundance: once
v_gene: TRBV10-3
d_gene: TRBD1

CDR3nt: TGTGCCATCAAGCAGGGGCCGGATAATGGCTACACCTTC
CDR3aa: CAIKQGPDNGYTF
j_gene: TRBJ1-2
abundance: NA
v_gene: TRBV10-3
d_gene: NA

CDR3nt: TGTGCCACCAGTGCCGGTTTTACAGGGGGCGCGTTAAGTGAAAAACTGTTTTTT
CDR3aa: CATSAGFTGGALSEKLFF
j_gene: TRBJ1-4
abundance: NA
v_gene: TRBV24-1
d_gene: TRBD1

CDR3nt: TGTGCCAGCAGAACTCCGCGGGGTGGTTGGAATGAGCAGTTCTTC
CDR3aa: CASRTPRGGWNEQFF
j_gene: TRBJ2-1
abundance: NA
v_gene: TRBV6-5
d_gene: NA

CDR3nt: TGTGCCAGCAGTTTGGGCAGAGGGTCACCCTACAATGAGCAGTTCTTC
CDR3aa: CASSLGRGSPYNEQFF
j_gene: TRBJ2-1
abundance: NA
v_gene: TRBV27
d_gene: NA

CDR3nt: TGTGCCAGCAGCCGTACAGGGAATCAGCCCCAGCATTTT
CDR3aa: CASSRTGNQPQHF
j_gene: TRBJ1-5
abundance: NA
v_gene: TRBV4-2
d_gene: NA

CDR3nt: TGTGCCAGCAGCTACAGGGGAGGCTACACCTTC
CDR3aa: CASSYRGGYTF
j_gene: TRBJ1-2
abundance: once
v_gene: TRBV5-6
d_gene: TRBD1

CDR3nt: TGCGCCAGCAGCTTGCCCAAAAACAGGGTCCTTGGTACCGGGGAGCTGTTTTTT
CDR3aa: CASSLPKNRVLGTGELFF
j_gene: TRBJ2-2
abundance: NA
v_gene: TRBV5-1
d_gene: NA

CDR3nt: TGTGCCTGGAGTAAGATTGACAGGCGGGACACCGGGGAGCTGTTTTTT
CDR3aa: CAWSKIDRRDTGELFF
j_gene: TRBJ2-2
abundance: once
v_gene: TRBV30
d_gene: NA

CDR3nt: TGTGCCAGCAGCAATGTGAGGACAGGACGACAAGAGACCCAGTACTTC
CDR3aa: CASSNVRTGRQETQYF
j_gene: TRBJ2-5
abundance: NA
v_gene: TRBV21-1
d_gene: NA

CDR3nt: TGTGCCAGCAGCATGATGACAGGAGTTAGCAATCAGCCCCAGCATTTT
CDR3aa: CASSMMTGVSNQPQHF
j_gene: TRBJ1-5
abundance: NA
v_gene: TRBV27
d_gene: NA

CDR3nt: TGCGCCAGCACCCGCGGGGGGTCTGCACAAGAGACCCAGTACTTC
CDR3aa: CASTRGGSAQETQYF
j_gene: TRBJ2-5
abundance: NA
v_gene: TRBV5-1
d_gene: TRBD2

CDR3nt: TGTGCCACCAGCAGAGATACCGCAGGGTCCAATGAGCAGTTCTTC
CDR3aa: CATSRDTAGSNEQFF
j_gene: TRBJ2-1
abundance: NA
v_gene: TRBV15
d_gene: NA

CDR3nt: TGTGCCAGCAGACTGGACAGCTCCTATAATTCACCCCTCCACTTT
CDR3aa: CASRLDSSYNSPLHF
j_gene: TRBJ1-6
abundance: NA
v_gene: TRBV5-5
d_gene: NA

CDR3nt: TGTGCCAGCGGCAGCGGGGACAATGAGCAGTTCTTC
CDR3aa: CASGSGDNEQFF
j_gene: TRBJ2-1
abundance: NA
v_gene: TRBV6-5
d_gene: TRBD2

CDR3nt: TGTGCCACCAGTGATTTGACTAGCGGGGGCAACTACGAGCAGTACTTC
CDR3aa: CATSDLTSGGNYEQYF
j_gene: TRBJ2-7
abundance: NA
v_gene: TRBV24-1
d_gene: TRBD2

CDR3nt: TGTGCCAGCAGGGAGAGGACAGGGTTGAACACTGAAGCTTTCTTT
CDR3aa: CASRERTGLNTEAFF
j_gene: TRBJ1-1
abundance: NA
v_gene: TRBV2
d_gene: TRBD1

CDR3nt: TGCGCCAGCAGGGCTGCGATTCGGGAAGAGACCCAGTACTTC
CDR3aa: CASRAAIREETQYF
j_gene: TRBJ2-5
abundance: NA
v_gene: TRBV5-1
d_gene: NA

CDR3nt: TGTGCCAGCAGCTTGCGGACTAGCCAAGAGACCCAGTACTTC
CDR3aa: CASSLRTSQETQYF
j_gene: TRBJ2-5
abundance: NA
v_gene: TRBV7-9
d_gene: TRBD2

CDR3nt: TGCGCCAGCACTCTACGCGGGGAACAAGAGACCCAGTACTTC
CDR3aa: CASTLRGEQETQYF
j_gene: TRBJ2-5
abundance: NA
v_gene: TRBV5-1
d_gene: NA

CDR3nt: TGTGCCACCAGTGATTTGGCAGGGCAGAACACCGGGGAGCTGTTTTTT
CDR3aa: CATSDLAGQNTGELFF
j_gene: TRBJ2-2
abundance: NA
v_gene: TRBV24-1
d_gene: NA

CDR3nt: TGTGCCTGGAGTGTACAATCTGGAAACACCATATATTTT
CDR3aa: CAWSVQSGNTIYF
j_gene: TRBJ1-3
abundance: NA
v_gene: TRBV30
d_gene: NA

CDR3nt: TGTGCCAGCATGCCCCTTGCAGACACCGGGGAGCTGTTTTTT
CDR3aa: CASMPLADTGELFF
j_gene: TRBJ2-2
abundance: NA
v_gene: TRBV6-5
d_gene: NA

CDR3nt: TGTGCCAGCAGCGTAGGGAAGACAGTAGTTAATTCACCCCTCCACTTT
CDR3aa: CASSVGKTVVNSPLHF
j_gene: TRBJ1-6
abundance: NA
v_gene: TRBV9
d_gene: NA

CDR3nt: TGTGCCAGCAGCGTAGGGGCAGGGGCTGGGGCCAACGTCCTGACTTTC
CDR3aa: CASSVGAGAGANVLTF
j_gene: TRBJ2-6
abundance: NA
v_gene: TRBV9
d_gene: NA

CDR3nt: TGCGCCAGCAGCTTGGGTTCAGGGTTGAACACTGAAGCTTTCTTT
CDR3aa: CASSLGSGLNTEAFF
j_gene: TRBJ1-1
abundance: NA
v_gene: TRBV5-1
d_gene: NA

CDR3nt: TGTGCCAGCAGCACCCAGGGAAGTAATTCACCCCTCCACTTT
CDR3aa: CASSTQGSNSPLHF
j_gene: TRBJ1-6
abundance: medium-sized
v_gene: TRBV11-2
d_gene: NA

CDR3nt: TGTGCCAGCAGCTTAGTTTATAGGGACAGGGCCATTCACGAGCAGTACTTC
CDR3aa: CASSLVYRDRAIHEQYF
j_gene: TRBJ2-7
abundance: NA
v_gene: TRBV7-8
d_gene: TRBD1

CDR3nt: TGCGCCAGCAGCCAAGATTTCGGACAGGGGACCTACGAGCAGTACTTC
CDR3aa: CASSQDFGQGTYEQYF
j_gene: TRBJ2-7
abundance: once
v_gene: TRBV4-3
d_gene: TRBD1

CDR3nt: TGTGCCAGCAGCCCGGACAGGGCAGGGGAGCAGTTCTTC
CDR3aa: CASSPDRAGEQFF
j_gene: TRBJ2-1
abundance: NA
v_gene: TRBV7-2
d_gene: TRBD1

CDR3nt: TGTGCCAGCAGTAACACCGGCGGCCAAGAGACCCAGTACTTC
CDR3aa: CASSNTGGQETQYF
j_gene: TRBJ2-5
abundance: once
v_gene: TRBV6-6
d_gene: NA

CDR3nt: TGTGCCGGACAAGTAGGCACTGAAGCTTTCTTT
CDR3aa: CAGQVGTEAFF
j_gene: TRBJ1-1
abundance: NA
v_gene: TRBV7-9
d_gene: NA

CDR3nt: TGTGCCAGCTCACCACCAGGAGCGAACACCGGGGAGCTGTTTTTT
CDR3aa: CASSPPGANTGELFF
j_gene: TRBJ2-2
abundance: once
v_gene: TRBV18
d_gene: NA

CDR3nt: TGTGCCAGCAGCTTAGGGACAGCTGGAAACACCATATATTTT
CDR3aa: CASSLGTAGNTIYF
j_gene: TRBJ1-3
abundance: NA
v_gene: TRBV7-8
d_gene: NA

CDR3nt: TGTGCCAGCAGCCAAGCCCAGGGGCAGCCCCAGCATTTT
CDR3aa: CASSQAQGQPQHF
j_gene: TRBJ1-5
abundance: NA
v_gene: TRBV3-1/TRBV3-2
d_gene: NA

CDR3nt: TGTGCCAGCAGTTATCGGACTAGCGCTGGGGAGACCCAGTACTTC
CDR3aa: CASSYRTSAGETQYF
j_gene: TRBJ2-5
abundance: NA
v_gene: TRBV6-5
d_gene: TRBD2

CDR3nt: TGTGCAAGTCGCTTTAATCGGTGGACAGGAGGACCCCACAGAAACATTCAGTACTTC
CDR3aa: CASRFNRWTGGPHRNIQYF
j_gene: TRBJ2-4
abundance: NA
v_gene: TRBV12-2
d_gene: NA

CDR3nt: TGTGCCAGCAGCTTACAGGGGTACGAGCAGTACTTC
CDR3aa: CASSLQGYEQYF
j_gene: TRBJ2-7
abundance: NA
v_gene: TRBV7-9
d_gene: NA